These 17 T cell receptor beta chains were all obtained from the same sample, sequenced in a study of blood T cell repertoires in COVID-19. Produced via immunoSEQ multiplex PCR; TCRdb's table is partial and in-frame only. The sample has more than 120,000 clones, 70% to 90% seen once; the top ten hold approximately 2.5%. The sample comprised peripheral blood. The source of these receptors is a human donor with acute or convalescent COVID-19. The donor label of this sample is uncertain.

The CDR3 region is CSISGQQNTEAFF. DNA for the CDR3: TGCAGCATATCGGGACAGCAGAACACTGAAGCTTTCTTT. The chain has TRBV29-1 and TRBJ1-1; 7 positions match TRBD1. V shed 8 bases, J shed 1 base, and the junction held 7 bases outside the gene matches. CDR3 size: 13 residues. CDR1 SQVTM and CDR2 ANQGSEA come from the germline V gene.

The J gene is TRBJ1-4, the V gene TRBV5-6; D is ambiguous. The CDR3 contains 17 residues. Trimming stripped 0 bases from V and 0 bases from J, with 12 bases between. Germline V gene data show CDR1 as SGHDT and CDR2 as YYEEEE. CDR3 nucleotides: TGTGCCAGCAGCTTGGAGGCTTCGGGTGCAACTAATGAAAAACTGTTTTTT. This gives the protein CASSLEASGATNEKLFF. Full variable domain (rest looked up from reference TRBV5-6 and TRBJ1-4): DAGVTQSPTHLIKTRGQQVTLRCSPKSGHDTVSWYQQALGQGPQFIFQYYEEEERQRGNFPDRFSGHQFPNYSSELNVNALLLGDSALYLCASSLEASGATNEKLFFGSGTQLSVL.

The CDR3 DNA reads TGTGCCAGCAGCTCAGGACAGGGGGCCAGTGGTGACTATGGCTACACCTTC. It translates to CASSSGQGASGDYGYTF. The V gene is TRBV7-9, the J gene TRBJ1-2, with TRBD1 matching over 11 bases. The CDR3 length is 17 residues. J gave up 3 bases and V 4 bases, and 10 bases lay outside the gene matches. Germline V gene data show CDR1 as SEHNR and CDR2 as FQNEAQ (reference sequence).

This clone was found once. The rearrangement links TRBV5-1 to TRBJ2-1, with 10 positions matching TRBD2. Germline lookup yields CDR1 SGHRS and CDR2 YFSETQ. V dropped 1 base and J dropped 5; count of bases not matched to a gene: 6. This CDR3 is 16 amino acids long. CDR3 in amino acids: CASSLIAGGLNNEQFF. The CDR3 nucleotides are TGCGCCAGCAGCTTGATAGCGGGAGGCCTCAACAATGAGCAGTTCTTC.

CDR3 in amino acids: CAWIRTGATEAFF. CDR3 sequence (DNA): TGTGCCTGGATCCGGACAGGGGCCACTGAAGCTTTCTTT. The V gene is TRBV30, the J gene TRBJ1-1, with TRBD1 identical over 9 bases. The CDR3 runs 13 residues. Unmatched junction bases numbered 4, after V lost 4 bases and J lost 4 bases. The germline gives CDR1 GTSNPN, CDR2 SVGIG (reference sequence).

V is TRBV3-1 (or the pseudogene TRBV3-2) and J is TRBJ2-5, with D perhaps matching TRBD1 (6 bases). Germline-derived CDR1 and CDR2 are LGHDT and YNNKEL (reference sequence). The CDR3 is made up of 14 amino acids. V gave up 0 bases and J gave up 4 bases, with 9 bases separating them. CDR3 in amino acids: CASSQEGAGETQYF. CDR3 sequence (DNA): TGTGCCAGCAGCCAAGAGGGGGCGGGAGAGACCCAGTACTTC.

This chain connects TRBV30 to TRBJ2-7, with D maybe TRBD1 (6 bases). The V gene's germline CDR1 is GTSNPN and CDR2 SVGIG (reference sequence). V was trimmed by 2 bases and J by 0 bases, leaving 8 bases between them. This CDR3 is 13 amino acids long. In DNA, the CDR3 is TGTGCCTGGAGTCAGGGACACTCCTACGAGCAGTACTTC. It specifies CAWSQGHSYEQYF.

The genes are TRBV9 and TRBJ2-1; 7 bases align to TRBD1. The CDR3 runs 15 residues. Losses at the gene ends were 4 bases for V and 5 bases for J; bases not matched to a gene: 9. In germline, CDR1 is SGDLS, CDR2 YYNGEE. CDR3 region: CASSPPGGQNNEQFF. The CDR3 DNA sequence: TGTGCCAGCAGCCCCCCAGGGGGTCAAAACAATGAGCAGTTCTTC. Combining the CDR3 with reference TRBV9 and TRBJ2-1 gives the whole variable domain DSGVTQTPKHLITATGQRVTLRCSPRSGDLSVYWYQQSLDQGLQFLIQYYNGEERAKGNILERFSAQQFPDLHSELNLSSLELGDSALYFCASSPPGGQNNEQFFGPGTRLTVL.

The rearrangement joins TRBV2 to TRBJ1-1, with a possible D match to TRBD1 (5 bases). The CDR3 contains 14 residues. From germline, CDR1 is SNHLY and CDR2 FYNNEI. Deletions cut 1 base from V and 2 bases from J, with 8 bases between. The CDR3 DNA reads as TGTGCCAGCAGTGAAGTACAGGTAAACACTGAAGCTTTCTTT. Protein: CASSEVQVNTEAFF.

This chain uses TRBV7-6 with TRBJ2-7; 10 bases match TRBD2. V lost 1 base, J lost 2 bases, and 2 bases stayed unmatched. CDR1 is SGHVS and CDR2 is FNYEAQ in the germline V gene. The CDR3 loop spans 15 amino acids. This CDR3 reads CASSLGSGGAYEQYF. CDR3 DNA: TGTGCCAGCAGCTTAGGGAGCGGGGGGGCCTACGAGCAGTACTTC.

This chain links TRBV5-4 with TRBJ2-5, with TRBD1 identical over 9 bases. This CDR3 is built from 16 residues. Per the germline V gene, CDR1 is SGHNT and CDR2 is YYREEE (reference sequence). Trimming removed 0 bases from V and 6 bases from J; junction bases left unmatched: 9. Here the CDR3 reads CASSLDGTGLGKTQYF. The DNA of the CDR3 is TGTGCCAGCAGCTTGGACGGGACAGGGTTGGGAAAGACCCAGTACTTC.

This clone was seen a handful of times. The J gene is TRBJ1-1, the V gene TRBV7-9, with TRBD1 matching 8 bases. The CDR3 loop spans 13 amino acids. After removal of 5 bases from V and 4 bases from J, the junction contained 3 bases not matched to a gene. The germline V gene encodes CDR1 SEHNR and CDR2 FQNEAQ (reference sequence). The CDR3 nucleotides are TGTGCCAGCAGCACAACAGGGGGCACTGAAGCTTTCTTT. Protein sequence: CASSTTGGTEAFF.

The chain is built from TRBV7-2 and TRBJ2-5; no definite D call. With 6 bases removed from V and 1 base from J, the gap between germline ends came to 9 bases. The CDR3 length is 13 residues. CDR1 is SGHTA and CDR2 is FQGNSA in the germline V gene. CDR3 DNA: TGTGCCAGCAGAAGAGTTCTCCAAGAGACCCAGTACTTC. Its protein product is CASRRVLQETQYF.

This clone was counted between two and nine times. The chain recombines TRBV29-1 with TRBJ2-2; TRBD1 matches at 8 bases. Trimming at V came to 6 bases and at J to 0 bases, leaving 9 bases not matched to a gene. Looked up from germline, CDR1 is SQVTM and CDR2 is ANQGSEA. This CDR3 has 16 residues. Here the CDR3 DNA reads TGCAGCGTAGCCGACAGGGGACGGACGAACACCGGGGAGCTGTTTTTT. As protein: CSVADRGRTNTGELFF.

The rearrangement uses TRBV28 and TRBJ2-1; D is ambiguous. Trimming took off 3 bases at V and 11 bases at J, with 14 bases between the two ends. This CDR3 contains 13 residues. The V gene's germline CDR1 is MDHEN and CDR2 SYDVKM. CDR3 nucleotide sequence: TGTGCCAGCAGTTTTAGTGCTCCGCGCCAGCAGTTCTTC. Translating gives CASSFSAPRQQFF.

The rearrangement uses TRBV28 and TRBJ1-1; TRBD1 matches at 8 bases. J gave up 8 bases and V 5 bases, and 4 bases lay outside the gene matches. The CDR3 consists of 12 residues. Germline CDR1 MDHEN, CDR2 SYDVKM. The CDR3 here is CASSPRTGEAFF. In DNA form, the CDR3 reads TGTGCCAGCAGTCCACGGACAGGGGAAGCTTTCTTT. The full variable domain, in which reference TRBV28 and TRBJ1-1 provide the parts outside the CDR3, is DVKVTQSSRYLVKRTGEKVFLECVQDMDHENMFWYRQDPGLGLRLIYFSYDVKMKEKGDIPEGYSVSREKKERFSLILESASTNQTSMYLCASSPRTGEAFFGQGTRLTVV.

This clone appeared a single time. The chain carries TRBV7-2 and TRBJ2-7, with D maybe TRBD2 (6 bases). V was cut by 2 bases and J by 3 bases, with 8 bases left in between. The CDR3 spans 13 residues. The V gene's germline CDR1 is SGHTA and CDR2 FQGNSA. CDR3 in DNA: TGTGCCAGCAGCTTAAGGAGGGACTACGAGCAGTACTTC. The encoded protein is CASSLRRDYEQYF. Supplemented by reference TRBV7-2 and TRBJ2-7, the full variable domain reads GAGVSQSPSNKVTEKGKDVELRCDPISGHTALYWYRQSLGQGLEFLIYFQGNSAPDKSGLPSDRFSAERTGGSVSTLTIQRTQQEDSAVYLCASSLRRDYEQYFGPGTRLTVT.